The rows below give T cell receptor beta chains drawn from one sample of a study of blood T cell repertoires in COVID-19. Profiled with immunoSEQ multiplex PCR; TCRdb holds only in-frame clones, not every one. The profile shows around 220,000 clones, around 86% of them singletons. The specimen sequenced was peripheral blood. The receptors stem from a woman older than 75 with COVID-19, enrolled during active disease. Both conserved end residues are part of each CDR3. The order of the fields is J gene, D gene, clone size, V gene, CDR3 protein, CDR3 DNA. D genes are given only for firm matches. Clone size is given for some rows only: seen once, a few or many times, or a class if the clone is expanded.

TRBJ1-1 . few TRBV18 CASSPQGDNTEAFF TGTGCCAGCTCACCGCAGGGCGATAACACTGAAGCTTTCTTT
TRBJ2-7 TRBD1 . TRBV6-5 CASRQGDPYEQYF TGTGCCAGCAGGCAGGGGGACCCCTACGAGCAGTACTTC
TRBJ1-5 . . TRBV21-1 CASSGRGGLQGNQPQHF TGTGCCAGCAGTGGCAGGGGCGGTTTACAGGGGAATCAGCCCCAGCATTTT
TRBJ2-3 . . TRBV11-3 CASSLDRWGGTDTQYF TGTGCCAGCAGCTTAGACCGTTGGGGGGGCACAGATACGCAGTATTTT
TRBJ1-1 TRBD1 once TRBV6-6 CASSPRQGNTEAFF TGTGCCAGCAGTCCCCGACAGGGGAACACTGAAGCTTTCTTT
TRBJ2-2 . . TRBV19 CASSPLGHNTGELFF TGTGCCAGTAGTCCCTTGGGCCATAACACCGGGGAGCTGTTTTTT
TRBJ2-1 TRBD1 . TRBV7-3 CASSLKVGGWTGSEAGEQFF TGTGCCAGCAGCTTAAAAGTTGGGGGGTGGACAGGGTCCGAGGCTGGTGAGCAGTTCTTC
TRBJ1-1 . . TRBV6-6 CASGDSPNTEAFF TGTGCCAGCGGAGACAGCCCGAACACTGAAGCTTTCTTT
TRBJ2-3 TRBD2 . TRBV30 CAWSVPGAGGTQYF TGTGCCTGGAGTGTACCTGGGGCGGGGGGTACGCAGTATTTT
TRBJ1-5 TRBD1 . TRBV30 CAAGPGQSSNQPQHF TGTGCCGCCGGGCCGGGACAGAGTAGCAATCAGCCCCAGCATTTT
TRBJ2-3 TRBD2 . TRBV5-1 CASRTSGWGTDTQYF TGCGCCAGCAGGACTAGCGGGTGGGGGACAGATACGCAGTATTTT
TRBJ1-5 TRBD1 . TRBV5-1 CASSLDPGQGNQPQHF TGCGCCAGCAGCTTGGATCCAGGACAGGGCAATCAGCCCCAGCATTTT
TRBJ2-2 TRBD2 once TRBV2 CASSPSGGQTGELFF TGTGCCAGCAGTCCCAGCGGGGGGCAGACCGGGGAGCTGTTTTTT
TRBJ1-1 . . TRBV4-2 CASSQEGPVNTEAFF TGTGCCAGCAGCCAGGAGGGGCCCGTGAACACTGAAGCTTTCTTT
TRBJ2-1 . . TRBV4-1 CASSPLDPRANEQFF TGCGCCAGCAGCCCCCTGGACCCGAGGGCCAATGAGCAGTTCTTC
TRBJ2-1 TRBD2 . TRBV18 CASSLTSDHNEQFF TGTGCCAGCTCACTGACTAGCGATCACAATGAGCAGTTCTTC
TRBJ1-1 . . TRBV14 CASSPERRTEAFF TGTGCCAGCAGCCCCGAAAGGCGGACTGAAGCTTTCTTT
TRBJ1-5 . once TRBV6-4 CASGQDGNQPQHF TGTGCCAGCGGGCAAGACGGCAATCAGCCCCAGCATTTT
TRBJ2-2 TRBD1 . TRBV19 CASSLKPGQLLTGELFF TGTGCCAGTAGTTTGAAACCGGGACAGTTACTCACCGGGGAGCTGTTTTTT
TRBJ2-3 TRBD2 once TRBV10-3 CAISESTTSGRTTDTQYF TGTGCCATCAGTGAGTCTACGACTAGCGGGAGAACCACAGATACGCAGTATTTT
TRBJ1-5 TRBD1 . TRBV2 CASSPGQAANQPQHF TGTGCCAGCAGCCCGGGACAGGCAGCTAATCAGCCCCAGCATTTT
TRBJ1-1 . . TRBV5-1 CASSPSSGVEAFF TGCGCCAGCAGCCCTTCCTCGGGGGTTGAAGCTTTCTTT
TRBJ1-2 TRBD1 . TRBV5-1 CASSPQGEYQSYTF TGCGCCAGCAGCCCCCAGGGGGAGTACCAGAGCTACACCTTC
TRBJ1-3 . . TRBV6-5 CASTRRESFGNTIYF TGTGCCAGCACCCGGAGAGAGAGTTTCGGAAACACCATATATTTT
TRBJ2-3 . once TRBV5-1 CASRAATDTQYF TGCGCCAGCAGGGCGGCTACAGATACGCAGTATTTT